This T cell receptor beta chain originates from a study of shared clonotypes between healthy human individuals. Study-level background: Researchers assigned three CD4 naive, three CD4 memory, two CD8 naive and one CD8 memory plate to each donor. Study-wide points: Exclusively blood specimens were collected; tissue repertoires likely differ.

The CDR3 consists of 16 residues. Germline CDR1 SNHLY, CDR2 FYNNEI. The ends lost 6 bases at V and 3 bases at J; junction bases unmatched: 9. Cells designated naive CD8 were CD45RO-negative and were positively selected for CCR7, with terminally differentiated effector memory CD45RA+ cells excluded. The protocol was immunoSEQ multiplex PCR, while the TCRdb copy is restricted to in-frame clones and leaves out a portion. The table has around 610,000 clones, 90% to 97% seen once; the top ten hold roughly 0.1%. Comment on this clone: Its specificity is not known.

The V gene is TRBV2, the J gene TRBJ2-2; TRBD2 aligns across 8 bases. The sequence derives from a woman aged 25-40 years in good health. Input material: naive CD8+ T cells sorted from blood. CDR3 DNA: TGTGCCAGCAGCCCCCGGAGCGGGAGACACACCGGGGAGCTGTTTTTT. It encodes CASSPRSGRHTGELFF.